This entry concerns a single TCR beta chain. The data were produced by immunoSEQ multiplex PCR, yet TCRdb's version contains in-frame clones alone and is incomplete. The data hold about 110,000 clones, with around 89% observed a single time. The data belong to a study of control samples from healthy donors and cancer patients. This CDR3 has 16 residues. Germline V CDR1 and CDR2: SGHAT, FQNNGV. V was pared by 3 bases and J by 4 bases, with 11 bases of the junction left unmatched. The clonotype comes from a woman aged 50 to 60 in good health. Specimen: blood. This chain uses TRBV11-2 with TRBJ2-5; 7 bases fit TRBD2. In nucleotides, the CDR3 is TGTGCCAGCAGCTTTGGCGGGGGTAGAGGGGTAGAGACCCAGTACTTC. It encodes CASSFGGGRGVETQYF. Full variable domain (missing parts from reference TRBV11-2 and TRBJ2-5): EAGVAQSPRYKIIEKRQSVAFWCNPISGHATLYWYQQILGQGPKLLIQFQNNGVVDDSQLPKDRFSAERLKGVDSTLKIQPAKLEDSAVYLCASSFGGGRGVETQYFGPGTRLLVL.